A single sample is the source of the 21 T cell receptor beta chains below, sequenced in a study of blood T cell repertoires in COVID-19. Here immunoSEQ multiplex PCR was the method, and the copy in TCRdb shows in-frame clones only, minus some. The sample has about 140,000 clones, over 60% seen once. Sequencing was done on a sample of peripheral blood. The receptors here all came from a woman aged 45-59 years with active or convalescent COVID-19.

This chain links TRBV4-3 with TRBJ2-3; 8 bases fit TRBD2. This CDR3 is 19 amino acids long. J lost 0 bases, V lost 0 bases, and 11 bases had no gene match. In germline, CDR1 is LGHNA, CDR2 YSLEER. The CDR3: CASSQDTLAATPSTDTQYF. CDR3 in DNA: TGCGCCAGCAGCCAAGATACACTAGCGGCGACGCCTAGCACAGATACGCAGTATTTT.

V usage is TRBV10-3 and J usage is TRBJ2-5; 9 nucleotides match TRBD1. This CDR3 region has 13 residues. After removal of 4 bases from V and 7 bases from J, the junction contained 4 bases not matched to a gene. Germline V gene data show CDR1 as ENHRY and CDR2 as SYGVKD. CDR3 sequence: CAISGDRDATQYF. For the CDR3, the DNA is TGTGCCATCAGTGGGGACAGGGATGCGACCCAGTACTTC.

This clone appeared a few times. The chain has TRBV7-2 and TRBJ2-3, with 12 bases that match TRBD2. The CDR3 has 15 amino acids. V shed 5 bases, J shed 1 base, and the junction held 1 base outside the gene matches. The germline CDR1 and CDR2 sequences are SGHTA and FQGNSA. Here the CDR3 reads CASSPSGGGTDTQYF. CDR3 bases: TGTGCCAGCAGCCCTAGCGGGGGGGGCACAGATACGCAGTATTTT.

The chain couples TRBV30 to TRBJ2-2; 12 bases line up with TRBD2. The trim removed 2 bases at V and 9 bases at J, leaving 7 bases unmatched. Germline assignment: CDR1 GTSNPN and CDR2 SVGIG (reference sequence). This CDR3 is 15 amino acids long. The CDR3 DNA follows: TGTGCCTGGAGTTTTCCTAGCGGGGGGGCCAGGGAGCTGTTTTTT. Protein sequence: CAWSFPSGGARELFF.

The CDR3 nucleotides read TGTGCCAGCAGCTTAGGACAGGGGGTCAATCAGCCCCAGCATTTT. This gives the protein CASSLGQGVNQPQHF. V gene TRBV5-8 combines with J gene TRBJ1-5; 10 bases are a match to TRBD1. The CDR3 has 15 residues. The V segment lost 2 bases and the J segment 3 bases; nucleotides outside the gene matches: 2. Germline CDR1 reads SGHTS; CDR2 reads YDEGEE.

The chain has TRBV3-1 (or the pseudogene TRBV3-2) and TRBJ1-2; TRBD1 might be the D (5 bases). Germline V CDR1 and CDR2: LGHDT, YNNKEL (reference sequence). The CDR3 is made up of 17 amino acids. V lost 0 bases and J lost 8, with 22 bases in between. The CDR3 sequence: CASSQEEGVSGWGGYTF. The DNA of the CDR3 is TGTGCCAGCAGCCAAGAAGAAGGGGTCTCAGGATGGGGCGGCTACACCTTC.

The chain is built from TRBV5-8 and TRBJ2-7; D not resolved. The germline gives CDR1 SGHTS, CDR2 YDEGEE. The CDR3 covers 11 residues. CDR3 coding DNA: TGTGCCAGCAGCTTGAGTAGTCCCCTCCCTGTC. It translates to CASSLSSPLPV.

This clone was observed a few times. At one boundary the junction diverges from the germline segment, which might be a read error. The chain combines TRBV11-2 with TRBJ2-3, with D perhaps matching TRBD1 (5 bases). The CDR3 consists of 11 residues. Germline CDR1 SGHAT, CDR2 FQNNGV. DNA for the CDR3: TGTGCCAGCAGCTTGACAGAGACGCAGTATTTT. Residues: CASSLTETQYF.

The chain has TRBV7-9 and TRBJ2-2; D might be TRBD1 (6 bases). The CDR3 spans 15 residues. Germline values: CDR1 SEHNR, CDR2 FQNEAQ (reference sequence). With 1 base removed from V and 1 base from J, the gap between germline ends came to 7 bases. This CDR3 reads CASSLGGQNTGELFF. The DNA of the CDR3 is TGTGCCAGCAGCTTAGGGGGACAGAACACCGGGGAGCTGTTTTTT.

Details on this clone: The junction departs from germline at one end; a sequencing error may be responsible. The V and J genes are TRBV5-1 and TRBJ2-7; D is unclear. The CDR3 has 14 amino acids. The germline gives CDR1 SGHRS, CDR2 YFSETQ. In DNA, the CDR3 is TGCGCCAGCAGCTTGACAGCCCGCTCCTACAAGCAGTACTTC. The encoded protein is CASSLTARSYKQYF.

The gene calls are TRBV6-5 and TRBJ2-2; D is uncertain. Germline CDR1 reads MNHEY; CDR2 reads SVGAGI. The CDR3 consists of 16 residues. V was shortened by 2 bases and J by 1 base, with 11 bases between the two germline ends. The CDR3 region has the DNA TGTGCCAGCAGTTACGCGGTCCGGCAGAACACCGGGGAGCTGTTTTTT. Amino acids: CASSYAVRQNTGELFF.

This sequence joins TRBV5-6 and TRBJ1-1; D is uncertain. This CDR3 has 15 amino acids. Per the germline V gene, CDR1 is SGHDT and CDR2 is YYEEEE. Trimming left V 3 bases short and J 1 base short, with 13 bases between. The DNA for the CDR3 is TGTGCCAGCAGCTACCGCCCGCGGGGGAACACTGAAGCTTTCTTT. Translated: CASSYRPRGNTEAFF.

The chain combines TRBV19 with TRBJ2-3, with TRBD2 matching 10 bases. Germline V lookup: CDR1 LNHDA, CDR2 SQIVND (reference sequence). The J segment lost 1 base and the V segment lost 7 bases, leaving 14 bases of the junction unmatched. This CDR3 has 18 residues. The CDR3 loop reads CASTDLQRGGSGTDTQYF. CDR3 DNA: TGTGCCAGTACCGATCTCCAGCGGGGGGGATCTGGCACAGATACGCAGTATTTT.

The CDR3 loop reads CASSRTGGVGYTF. CDR3 in DNA: TGTGCCAGCAGCCGGACAGGGGGCGTTGGCTACACCTTC. The chain joins TRBV7-2 to TRBJ1-2; 11 bases are a match to TRBD1. The germline gives CDR1 SGHTA, CDR2 FQGNSA. The CDR3 extends over 13 amino acids. The ends lost 5 bases at V and 7 bases at J; junction bases unmatched: 3.

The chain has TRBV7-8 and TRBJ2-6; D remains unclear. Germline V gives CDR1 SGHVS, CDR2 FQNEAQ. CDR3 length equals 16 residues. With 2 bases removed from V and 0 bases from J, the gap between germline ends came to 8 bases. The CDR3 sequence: CASSLLISSGANVLTF. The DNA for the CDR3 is TGTGCCAGCAGCTTACTTATTAGCTCTGGGGCCAACGTCCTGACTTTC.

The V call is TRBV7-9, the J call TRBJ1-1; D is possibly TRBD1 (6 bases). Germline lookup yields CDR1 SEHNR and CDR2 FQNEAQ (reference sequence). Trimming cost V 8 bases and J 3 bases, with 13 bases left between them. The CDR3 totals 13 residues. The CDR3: CASSAQGYTEAFF. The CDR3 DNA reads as TGTGCCAGCTCCGCCCAGGGGTACACTGAAGCTTTCTTT.

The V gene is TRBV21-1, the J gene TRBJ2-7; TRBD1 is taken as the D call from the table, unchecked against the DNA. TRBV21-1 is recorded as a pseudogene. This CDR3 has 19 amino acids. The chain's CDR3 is CASNLQPQTGSVRSYEQYF. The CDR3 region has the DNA TGTGCCAGCAACTTACAGCCCCAGACAGGGTCGGTTAGGTCCTACGAGCAGTACTTC.

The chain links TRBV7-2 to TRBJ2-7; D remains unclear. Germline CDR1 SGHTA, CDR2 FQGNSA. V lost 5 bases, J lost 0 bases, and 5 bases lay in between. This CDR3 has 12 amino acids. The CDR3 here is CASSPSSYEQYF. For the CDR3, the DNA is TGTGCCAGCAGCCCGAGCTCCTACGAGCAGTACTTC. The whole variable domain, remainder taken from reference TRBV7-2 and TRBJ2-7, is GAGVSQSPSNKVTEKGKDVELRCDPISGHTALYWYRQSLGQGLEFLIYFQGNSAPDKSGLPSDRFSAERTGGSVSTLTIQRTQQEDSAVYLCASSPSSYEQYFGPGTRLTVT.

CDR3 residues: CASSLYSGVAGGRNEQFF. The CDR3 region has the DNA TGTGCCAGCAGCTTATATTCCGGCGTAGCGGGGGGTAGGAATGAGCAGTTCTTC. This chain connects TRBV7-2 to TRBJ2-1; TRBD2 agrees at 10 bases. There are 18 residues in the CDR3. Germline-derived CDR1 and CDR2 are SGHTA and FQGNSA. J was trimmed by 7 bases and V by 2 bases; bases with no gene match: 14.

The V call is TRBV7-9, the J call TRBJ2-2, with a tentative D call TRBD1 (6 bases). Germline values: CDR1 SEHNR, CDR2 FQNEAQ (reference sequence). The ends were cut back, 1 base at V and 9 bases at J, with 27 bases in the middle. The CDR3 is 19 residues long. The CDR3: CASSLVRGGGSGQARELFF. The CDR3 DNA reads TGTGCCAGCAGCTTAGTCAGGGGCGGAGGCAGCGGCCAGGCACGGGAGCTGTTTTTT.

The CDR3 nucleotides read TGTGCCAGCAGTCGGGAAGGCGTTGGCCAGCCCCAGCATTTT. Encoded protein: CASSREGVGQPQHF. The chain combines TRBV25-1 with TRBJ1-5, with no clear D. Trimming stripped 5 bases from V and 7 bases from J, with 15 bases between. This CDR3 is 14 amino acids long. CDR1 MGHDK and CDR2 SYGVNS come from the germline V gene. The variable domain in full, completed from reference TRBV25-1 and TRBJ1-5, reads EADIYQTPRYLVIGTGKKITLECSQTMGHDKMYWYQQDPGMELHLIHYSYGVNSTEKGDLSSESTVSRIRTEHFPLTLESARPSHTSQYLCASSREGVGQPQHFGDGTRLSIL.